The source of this T cell receptor (beta chain) is a study of response to subunit inactivated influenza vaccine. This clonotype was detected a few times. TCRdb itself ran the RT-PCR reads through MiXCR, one entry per CDR3 protein. The sample lists around 580,000 distinct CDR3 sequences, 12% occurring once. This CDR3 is built from 14 residues. V was cut by 0 bases and J by 5 bases, with 8 bases left in between. The V gene's germline CDR1 is SGHAT and CDR2 FQNNGV. The receptor comes from a man aged 45-65 years who received an inactivated influenza vaccine. The gene calls are TRBV11-2 and TRBJ2-1, with D unclear. This material consisted of PBMCs from blood, taken on the day of vaccination. The CDR3 nucleotides are TGTGCCAGCAGCTTAGATAGCCCCGACAATGAGCAGTTCTTC. Its protein is CASSLDSPDNEQFF. Complete variable domain (other parts from reference TRBV11-2 and TRBJ2-1): EAGVAQSPRYKIIEKRQSVAFWCNPISGHATLYWYQQILGQGPKLLIQFQNNGVVDDSQLPKDRFSAERLKGVDSTLKIQPAKLEDSAVYLCASSLDSPDNEQFFGPGTRLTVL.